This T cell receptor (beta chain) was documented in a study of T cells after yellow fever vaccination. About the study: Any fraction with a low cell number was prepared using SMART-Seq v4 Ultra Low Input.

As TCR cDNA was made by 5'RACE template switching, a universal primer site and UMIs were added. TCRdb ran MiXCR on the 5' RACE reads and lists one entry per CDR3 protein. The table has a few hundred thousand distinct CDR3 sequences, approximately 8% seen once. This CDR3 spans 18 amino acids. Trimming took off 0 bases at V and 0 bases at J, with 18 bases between the two ends. The germline gives CDR1 DFQATT, CDR2 SNEGSKA (reference sequence). Study-level results: Contamination of FACS-sorted repertoires by abundant clonotypes from the bulk population could occur. Reappearing after the booster were most of the clones from primary vaccination (about 96% CD4, 88% CD8).

Many counts were recorded for this clonotype. Its antigen is still unknown. The sequencing used PBMCs, collected more than 35 days after the first yellow fever vaccination. The TCR comes from a man younger than 35 who received the YFV17D yellow fever vaccine. The chain is built from TRBV20-1 and TRBJ2-1; no clear D. The CDR3 DNA is TGCAGTGCTAGAGATCTCTTGAAGGGCGTTAGCTCCTACAATGAGCAGTTCTTC. This encodes CSARDLLKGVSSYNEQFF.